This note documents a single T cell receptor (beta chain) sequence. Its cognate antigen is unknown. Investigators merged groups given second doses at roughly 4 or roughly 12 weeks. Some clones are missing from TCRdb's copy, which holds only in-frame ones; the method was immunoSEQ multiplex PCR. The table includes 150,000 to 200,000 clones, about nine tenths detected once. This record comes from a study of T cell responses to AZD1222 COVID-19 vaccine. General observations from the study: Among those given AZD1222, only 5 to 7 were seropositive at baseline. The study found vaccine-associated CD4 TCRs spanning spike, dominant at 160-218 and 743-854.

The V gene's germline CDR1 is KGHSH and CDR2 LQKENI. The ends lost 3 bases at V and 7 bases at J; junction bases unmatched: 6. This CDR3 spans 15 amino acids. The chain links TRBV18 to TRBJ1-6; 7 bases match TRBD1. The clonotype originates from an adult who received the AZD1222 COVID-19 vaccine. Sequencing was performed on peripheral blood, taken 28 days after the second AZD1222 dose. CDR3 amino acids: CASSPGRGYNSPLHF. CDR3 in DNA: TGTGCCAGCTCACCGGGCAGGGGGTACAATTCACCCCTCCACTTT.